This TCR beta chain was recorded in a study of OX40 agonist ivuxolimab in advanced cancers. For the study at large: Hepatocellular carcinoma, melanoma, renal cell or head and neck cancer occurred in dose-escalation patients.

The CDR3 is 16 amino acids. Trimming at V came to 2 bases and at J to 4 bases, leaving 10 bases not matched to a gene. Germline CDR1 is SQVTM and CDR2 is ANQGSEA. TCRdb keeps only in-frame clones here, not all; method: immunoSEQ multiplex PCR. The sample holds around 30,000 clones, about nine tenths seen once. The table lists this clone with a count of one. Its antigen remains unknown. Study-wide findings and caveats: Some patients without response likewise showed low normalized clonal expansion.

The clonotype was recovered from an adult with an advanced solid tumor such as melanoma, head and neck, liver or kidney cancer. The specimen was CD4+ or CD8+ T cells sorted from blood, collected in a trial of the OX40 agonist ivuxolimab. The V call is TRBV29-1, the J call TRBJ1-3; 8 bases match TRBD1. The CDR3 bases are TGCAGCGTTGAACCTCTTGAACAGGGGGACGGAAACACCATATATTTT. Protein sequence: CSVEPLEQGDGNTIYF. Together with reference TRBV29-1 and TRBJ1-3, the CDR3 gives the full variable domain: SAVISQKPSRDICQRGTSLTIQCQVDSQVTMMFWYRQQPGQSLTLIATANQGSEATYESGFVIDKFPISRPNLTFSTLTVSNMSPEDSSIYLCSVEPLEQGDGNTIYFGEGSWLTVV.